A selection of T cell receptor beta chains follows, all from one sample in a study of PD-1 blockade in classical Hodgkin lymphoma. Using immunoSEQ multiplex PCR, the repertoire was profiled, and TCRdb retains in-frame clones only, with some absent. This sample has more than 15,000 clones; roughly 60% occur once, and the top ten carry around 8%. The specimen was peripheral blood mononuclear cells (PBMCs), collected before the second cycle of nivolumab. The receptors come from a human donor with classical Hodgkin lymphoma. Each CDR3 is given with its conserved first and last residue. The size field is filled for only some rows; it gives once, few, many or a size class.

size: NA; V: TRBV19; CDR3: CASSIGGEETQYF
size: NA; V: TRBV20-1; CDR3: CSGAETYEQYF
size: NA; V: TRBV28; CDR3: CASSSSTKLADTDTQYF
size: NA; V: TRBV29-1; CDR3: CSVEGDSYNEQFF
size: few; V: TRBV19; CDR3: CASGIRGNTEAFF
size: once; V: TRBV19; CDR3: CASRAPGLSTYNEQFF
size: few; V: TRBV19; CDR3: CASSIPHLKGESYNEQFF
size: NA; V: TRBV5-6; CDR3: CASSFNQGWSSPLHF
size: once; V: TRBV4-1; CDR3: CASSQEELGGPDYGYTF
size: NA; V: TRBV7-8; CDR3: CASSLALDSSYGYTF